The 18 T cell receptor beta chains in this list originate from one sample, sequenced in a study of CD8 T cells in Susac syndrome. cDNA came from about 0.46 to 1 ug RNA primed by random hexamers. TCRdb independently ran MiXCR on the immunoSEQ multiplex PCR reads; one entry per CDR3 protein. The sample contains 250,000 to 350,000 distinct CDR3 sequences, around 92% of which appear only once. Sequenced: CD4+ T cells from PBMCs. The source is a human donor with multiple sclerosis.

V usage is TRBV7-2 and J usage is TRBJ1-5, with TRBD1 as a possible D gene (5 bases). Germline CDR1 and CDR2: SGHTA and FQGNSA. V was shortened by 1 base and J by 0 bases, with 13 bases between the two germline ends. The CDR3 has 17 amino acids. The CDR3 nucleotides read TGTGCCAGCAGCTTAGGGGGGGGGACCTATAGCAATCAGCCCCAGCATTTT. Translating it yields CASSLGGGTYSNQPQHF.

The rearrangement joins TRBV4-1 to TRBJ2-1; either TRBD1 or TRBD2 may supply D (6 bases each). The V end was cut by 1 base, the J end by 1 base, with 14 bases between. The CDR3 loop spans 17 amino acids. From germline, CDR1 is MGHRA and CDR2 YSYEKL. The CDR3 DNA follows: TGCGCCAGCAGCCAAGTATTCGGGGGCTCATCCTACAATGAGCAGTTCTTC. Its translation is CASSQVFGGSSYNEQFF.

The V call is TRBV20-1, the J call TRBJ2-3; 8 nucleotides agree with TRBD2. Trimming removed 6 bases from V and 6 bases from J; junction bases left unmatched: 2. The CDR3 consists of 11 residues. CDR1 is DFQATT, CDR2 SNEGSKA, per germline (reference sequence). The CDR3 here is CSAGLADTQYF. The CDR3 DNA reads TGCAGTGCAGGACTAGCCGATACGCAGTATTTT.

The count of this clonotype is one. The chain links TRBV2 to TRBJ2-7; a possible D gene is TRBD2 (6 bases). The CDR3 contains 16 residues. The V end was cut by 0 bases, the J end by 2 bases, with 14 bases between. Germline V gene data show CDR1 as SNHLY and CDR2 as FYNNEI. The CDR3 region is CASSEAGGRLTYEQYF. For the CDR3, the DNA is TGTGCCAGCAGTGAAGCGGGGGGACGTTTAACCTACGAGCAGTACTTC.

The gene calls are TRBV30 and TRBJ1-6; D not certain. CDR3 length: 13 residues. V lost 2 bases and J 8 bases, leaving 10 bases between the germline ends. Germline CDR1 GTSNPN, CDR2 SVGIG (reference sequence). CDR3 nucleotides: TGTGCCTGGAGTCTTGAGTGGGATTCACCCCTCCACTTT. Its protein product is CAWSLEWDSPLHF.

The V and J genes are TRBV12-3 or TRBV12-4 and TRBJ2-3; D perhaps matches TRBD2 (5 bases). This CDR3 is 15 amino acids long. The V end lost 8 bases, the J end lost 6 bases, and 21 bases lay between the germline ends. The CDR3: CASSLGEVTRDTQYF. CDR3 DNA: TGTGCCAGCTCCTTGGGAGAAGTCACACGGGATACGCAGTATTTT.

The rearrangement links TRBV12-3 or TRBV12-4 to TRBJ1-4, with D perhaps matching TRBD1 (6 bases). Between the trimmed V and J ends, which lost 5 bases and 4 bases, there was a span of 17 bases. The CDR3 consists of 16 residues. The DNA of the CDR3 is TGTGCCAGCAGTAGGCACAGGGTTATCAGTAATGAAAAACTGTTTTTT. Translated: CASSRHRVISNEKLFF.

This rearrangement joins TRBV7-3 to TRBJ2-1, with 11 bases identical to TRBD2. Germline values: CDR1 SGHTA, CDR2 FQGTGA. The CDR3 totals 15 residues. V lost 6 bases, J lost 2 bases, and 3 bases stayed unmatched. DNA for the CDR3: TGTGCCAGCAGTTTAGCGGGAGGGGCCTACAATGAGCAGTTCTTC. It translates to CASSLAGGAYNEQFF.

This sequence joins TRBV30 and TRBJ1-1; D uncertain. V was trimmed by 0 bases and J by 0 bases, leaving 5 bases between them. This CDR3 region has 13 residues. Germline loops: CDR1 GTSNPN, CDR2 SVGIG (reference sequence). In DNA, the CDR3 is TGTGCCTGGAGTGTACTGGTGAACACTGAAGCTTTCTTT. As protein: CAWSVLVNTEAFF.

This chain uses TRBV7-2 with TRBJ2-5; TRBD1 or TRBD2 may be the D gene (5 bases each). Germline V gene lookup returns CDR1 SGHTA and CDR2 FQGNSA. This CDR3 has 14 residues. Trimming stripped 5 bases from V and 2 bases from J, with 12 bases between. The CDR3: CASSRDGTQETQYF. The DNA for the CDR3 is TGTGCCAGCAGCCGGGACGGAACTCAAGAGACCCAGTACTTC.

There are a few counts of this clonotype. The chain employs TRBV7-2 and TRBJ2-7, with a weak D call TRBD1 (6 bases). The CDR3 sequence is 16 residues long. CDR1 is SGHTA, CDR2 FQGNSA, per germline. V lost 5 bases and J lost 2, with 19 bases in between. The CDR3 DNA is TGTGCCAGCAGCAAAGAGGTGGGGGCCGGAGCCTACGAGCAGTACTTC. This encodes CASSKEVGAGAYEQYF.

The rearrangement joins TRBV6-1 to TRBJ1-1; possible D gene TRBD1, 5 bases. This CDR3 has 16 residues. Trimming took off 6 bases at V and 3 bases at J, with 20 bases between the two ends. The germline V gene encodes CDR1 MNHNS and CDR2 SASEGT. CDR3 sequence (DNA): TGTGCCAGCAGCGAACCCGGGGCCCCAAGCGACACTGAAGCTTTCTTT. It translates to CASSEPGAPSDTEAFF.

The chain carries TRBV6-5 and TRBJ2-7; D not certain. The length of the CDR3 is 13 residues. Germline V gives CDR1 MNHEY, CDR2 SVGAGI. Between the trimmed V and J ends, which lost 3 bases and 1 base, there was a span of 7 bases. The CDR3 here is CASSYGPSYEQYF. The CDR3 region has the DNA TGTGCCAGCAGTTATGGACCGTCCTACGAGCAGTACTTC.

The rearrangement joins TRBV14 to TRBJ2-1, with TRBD2 matching over 11 bases. CDR1 and CDR2 from the germline V gene are SGHDN and FVKESK. V was clipped by 0 bases and J by 7 bases; unmatched bases: 11. The CDR3 has 18 residues. The CDR3 nucleotides are TGTGCCAGCAGCCAAGAATCTTTTAGCGGGAGGGCCCGGAATGAGCAGTTCTTC. It specifies CASSQESFSGRARNEQFF.

V usage is TRBV29-1 and J usage is TRBJ1-2, with D possibly matching TRBD1 (5 bases). V was cut by 1 base and J by 4 bases, with 7 bases left in between. CDR3 length: 12 amino acids. Germline-derived CDR1 and CDR2 are SQVTM and ANQGSEA. As DNA, the CDR3 is TGCAGCGTTGAAGTGCAGGGCTATGGCTACACCTTC. This codes for CSVEVQGYGYTF.

Here the CDR3 reads CASVRGVYEQYF. As DNA, the CDR3 is TGTGCCAGCGTCAGGGGGGTCTACGAGCAGTACTTC. V usage is TRBV2 and J usage is TRBJ2-7, with D possibly matching TRBD1 (7 bases). CDR1 SNHLY and CDR2 FYNNEI come from the germline V gene. This CDR3 comprises 12 residues. The ends were cut back, 8 bases at V and 3 bases at J, with 11 bases in the middle.

The chain couples TRBV4-3 to TRBJ2-2, with TRBD2 identical over 9 bases. The V segment lost 4 bases and the J segment 2 bases; nucleotides outside the gene matches: 5. Germline V CDR1 and CDR2: LGHNA, YSLEER. The CDR3 has 16 amino acids. The CDR3 nucleotides read TGCGCCAGCAGCCGCACTAGCGGGTTTAACACCGGGGAGCTGTTTTTT. Its translation: CASSRTSGFNTGELFF.

The chain combines TRBV10-3 with TRBJ1-5; maybe TRBD1 (6 bases). Germline-derived CDR1 and CDR2 are ENHRY and SYGVKD. This CDR3 is 12 amino acids long. V lost 3 bases and J lost 11, with 11 bases in between. The CDR3 is CAISDPAGAQHF. The CDR3 DNA sequence: TGTGCCATCAGTGATCCGGCAGGGGCCCAGCATTTT.